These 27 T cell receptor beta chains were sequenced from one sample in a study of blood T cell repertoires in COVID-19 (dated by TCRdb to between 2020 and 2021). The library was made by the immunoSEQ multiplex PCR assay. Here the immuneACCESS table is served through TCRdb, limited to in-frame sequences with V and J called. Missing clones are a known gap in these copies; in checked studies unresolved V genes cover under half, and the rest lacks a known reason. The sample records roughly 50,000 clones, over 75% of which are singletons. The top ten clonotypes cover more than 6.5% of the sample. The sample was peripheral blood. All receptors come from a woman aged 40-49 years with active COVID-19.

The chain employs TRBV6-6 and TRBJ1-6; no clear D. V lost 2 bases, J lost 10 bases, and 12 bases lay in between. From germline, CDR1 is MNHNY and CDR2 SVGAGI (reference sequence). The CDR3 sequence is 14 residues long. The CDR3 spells CASSYAGDRSPLHF. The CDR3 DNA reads TGTGCCAGCAGTTACGCGGGTGATAGGTCACCCCTCCACTTT.

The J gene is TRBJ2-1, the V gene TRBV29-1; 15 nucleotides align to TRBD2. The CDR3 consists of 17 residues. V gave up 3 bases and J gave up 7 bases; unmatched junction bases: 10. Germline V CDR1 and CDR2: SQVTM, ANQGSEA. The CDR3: CSVDHGTSGGLVNEQFF. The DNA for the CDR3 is TGCAGCGTTGATCACGGGACTAGCGGGGGGCTCGTGAATGAGCAGTTCTTC.

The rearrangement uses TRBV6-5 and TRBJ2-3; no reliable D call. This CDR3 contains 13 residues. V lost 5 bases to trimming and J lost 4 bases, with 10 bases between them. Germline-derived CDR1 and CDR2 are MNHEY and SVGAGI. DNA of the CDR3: TGTGCCAGCAGTATAGACTCGGCAGATACGCAGTATTTT. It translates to CASSIDSADTQYF.

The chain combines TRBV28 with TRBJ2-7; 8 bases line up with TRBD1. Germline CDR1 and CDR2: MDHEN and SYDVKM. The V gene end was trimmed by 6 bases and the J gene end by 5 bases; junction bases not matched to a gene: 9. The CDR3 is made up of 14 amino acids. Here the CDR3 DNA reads TGTGCCAGCAGCCAGGGGGGACAGGTAGACGAGCAGTACTTC. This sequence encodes CASSQGGQVDEQYF.

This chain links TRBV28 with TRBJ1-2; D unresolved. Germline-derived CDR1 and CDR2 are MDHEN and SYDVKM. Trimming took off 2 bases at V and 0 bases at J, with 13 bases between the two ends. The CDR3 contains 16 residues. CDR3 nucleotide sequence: TGTGCCAGCAGTTTAGTTTCGCCGAGTGCTAACTATGGCTACACCTTC. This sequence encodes CASSLVSPSANYGYTF.

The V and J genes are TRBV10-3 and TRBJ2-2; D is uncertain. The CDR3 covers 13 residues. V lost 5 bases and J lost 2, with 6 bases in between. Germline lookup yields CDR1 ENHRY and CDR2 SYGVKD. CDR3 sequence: CAISSVNTGELFF. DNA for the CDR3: TGTGCCATCAGTAGCGTCAACACCGGGGAGCTGTTTTTT.

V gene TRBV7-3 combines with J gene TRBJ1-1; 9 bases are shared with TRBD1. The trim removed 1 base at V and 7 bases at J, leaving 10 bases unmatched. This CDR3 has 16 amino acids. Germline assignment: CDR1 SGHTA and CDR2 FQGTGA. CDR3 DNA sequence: TGTGCCAGCAGCTTAATGGGGGGACAGGGCACCGATGAAGCTTTCTTT. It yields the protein CASSLMGGQGTDEAFF.

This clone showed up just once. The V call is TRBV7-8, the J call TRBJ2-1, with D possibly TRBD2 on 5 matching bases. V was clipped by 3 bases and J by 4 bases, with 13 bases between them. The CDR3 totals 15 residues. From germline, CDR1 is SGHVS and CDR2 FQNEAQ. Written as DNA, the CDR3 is TGTGCCAGCAGCTTTGAGAGGGCGGCGTACAATGAGCAGTTCTTC. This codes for CASSFERAAYNEQFF.

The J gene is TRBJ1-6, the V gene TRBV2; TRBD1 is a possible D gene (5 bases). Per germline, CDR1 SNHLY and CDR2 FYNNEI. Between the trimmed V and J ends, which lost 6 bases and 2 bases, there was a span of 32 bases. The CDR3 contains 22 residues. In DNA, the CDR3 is TGTGCCAGCAGAAAGTGGGCCCTCAGGATTGCGTCCACAGGACCCTATAATTCACCCCTCCACTTT. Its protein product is CASRKWALRIASTGPYNSPLHF.

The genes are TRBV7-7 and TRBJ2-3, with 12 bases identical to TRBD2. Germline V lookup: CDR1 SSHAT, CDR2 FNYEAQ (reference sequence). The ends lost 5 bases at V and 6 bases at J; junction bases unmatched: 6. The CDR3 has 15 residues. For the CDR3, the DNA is TGTGCCAGCAGCCCTAGCGGGGGGGCCGGGGATACGCAGTATTTT. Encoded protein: CASSPSGGAGDTQYF. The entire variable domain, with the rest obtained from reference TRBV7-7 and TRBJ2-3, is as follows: GAGVSQSPRYKVTKRGQDVTLRCDPISSHATLYWYQQALGQGPEFLTYFNYEAQPDKSGLPSDRFSAERPEGSISTLTIQRTEQRDSAMYRCASSPSGGAGDTQYFGPGTRLTVL.

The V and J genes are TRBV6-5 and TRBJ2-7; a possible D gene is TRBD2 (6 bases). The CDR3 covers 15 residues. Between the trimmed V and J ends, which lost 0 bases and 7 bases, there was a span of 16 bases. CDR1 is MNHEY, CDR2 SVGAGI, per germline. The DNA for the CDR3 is TGTGCCAGCAGTTACTCGATGGGGCAGGGAGGTGAGCAGTACTTC. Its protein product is CASSYSMGQGGEQYF.

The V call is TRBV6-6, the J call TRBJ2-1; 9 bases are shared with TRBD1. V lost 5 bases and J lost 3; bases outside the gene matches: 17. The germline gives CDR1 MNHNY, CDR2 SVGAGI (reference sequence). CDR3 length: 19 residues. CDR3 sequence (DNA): TGTGCCAGCAGTCGATCGTCCCGGGACAGGGTATTGCACTACAATGAGCAGTTCTTC. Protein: CASSRSSRDRVLHYNEQFF.

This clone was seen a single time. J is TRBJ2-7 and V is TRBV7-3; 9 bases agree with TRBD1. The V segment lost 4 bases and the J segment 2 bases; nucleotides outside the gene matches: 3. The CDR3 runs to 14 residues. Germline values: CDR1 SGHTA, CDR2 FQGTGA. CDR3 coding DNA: TGTGCCAGCAGCTCGGGACAGGGCCCCTACGAGCAGTACTTC. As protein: CASSSGQGPYEQYF.

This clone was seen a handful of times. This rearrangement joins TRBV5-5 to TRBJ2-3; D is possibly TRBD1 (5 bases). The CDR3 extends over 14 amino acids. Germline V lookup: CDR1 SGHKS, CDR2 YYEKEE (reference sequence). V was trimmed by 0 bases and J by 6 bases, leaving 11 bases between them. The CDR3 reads CASSLGQLYDTQYF. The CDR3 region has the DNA TGTGCCAGCAGCTTGGGACAGCTTTATGATACGCAGTATTTT. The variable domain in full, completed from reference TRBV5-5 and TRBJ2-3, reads DAGVTQSPTHLIKTRGQQVTLRCSPISGHKSVSWYQQVLGQGPQFIFQYYEKEERGRGNFPDRFSARQFPNYSSELNVNALLLGDSALYLCASSLGQLYDTQYFGPGTRLTVL.

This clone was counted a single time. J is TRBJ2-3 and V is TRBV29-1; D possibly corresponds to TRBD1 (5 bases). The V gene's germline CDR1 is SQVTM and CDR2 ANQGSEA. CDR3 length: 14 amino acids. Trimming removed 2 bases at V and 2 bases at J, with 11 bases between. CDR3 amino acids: CSVEYGASTDTQYF. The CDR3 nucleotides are TGCAGCGTTGAATATGGGGCCTCCACAGATACGCAGTATTTT.

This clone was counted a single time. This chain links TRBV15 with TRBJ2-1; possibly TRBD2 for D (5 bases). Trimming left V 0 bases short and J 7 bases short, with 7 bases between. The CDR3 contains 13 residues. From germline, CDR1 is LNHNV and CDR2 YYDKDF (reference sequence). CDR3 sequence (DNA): TGTGCCACCAGCAGAGACGGAGGAAATGAGCAGTTCTTC. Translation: CATSRDGGNEQFF.

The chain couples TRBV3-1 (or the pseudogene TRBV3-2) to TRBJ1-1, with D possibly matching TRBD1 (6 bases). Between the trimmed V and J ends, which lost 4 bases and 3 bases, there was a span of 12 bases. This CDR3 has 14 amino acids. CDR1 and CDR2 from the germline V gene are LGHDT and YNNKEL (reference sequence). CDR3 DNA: TGTGCCAGCAGCCCGCCGGACAGTCACACTGAAGCTTTCTTT. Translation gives CASSPPDSHTEAFF.

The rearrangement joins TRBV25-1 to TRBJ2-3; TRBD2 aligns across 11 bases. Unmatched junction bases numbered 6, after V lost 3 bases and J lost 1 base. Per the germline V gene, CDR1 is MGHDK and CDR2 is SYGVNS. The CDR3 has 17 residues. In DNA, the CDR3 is TGTGCCAGCAGTGATCGGGGACTAGCGGCCGGCACAGATACGCAGTATTTT. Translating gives CASSDRGLAAGTDTQYF.

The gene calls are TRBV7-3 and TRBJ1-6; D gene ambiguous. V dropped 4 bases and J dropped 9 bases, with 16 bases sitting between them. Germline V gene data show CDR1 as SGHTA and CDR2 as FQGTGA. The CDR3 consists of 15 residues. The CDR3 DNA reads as TGTGCCAGCAGCTCGACCAGCAGGCCAGGTTCACCCCTCCACTTT. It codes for CASSSTSRPGSPLHF.

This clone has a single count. The CDR3 reads CASTRTEINEQFF. DNA of the CDR3: TGTGCCAGTACCCGGACAGAGATTAATGAGCAGTTCTTC. The chain employs TRBV19 and TRBJ2-1; D is perhaps TRBD1 (6 bases). This CDR3 has 13 residues. Germline V gene lookup returns CDR1 LNHDA and CDR2 SQIVND (reference sequence). V lost 7 bases and J 7 bases, leaving 14 bases between the germline ends.

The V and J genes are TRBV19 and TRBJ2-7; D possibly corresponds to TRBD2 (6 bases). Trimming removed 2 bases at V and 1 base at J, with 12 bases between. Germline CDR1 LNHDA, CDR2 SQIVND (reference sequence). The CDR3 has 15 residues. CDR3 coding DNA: TGTGCCAGTAGTATACAGTGGGGGGTTTCCTACGAGCAGTACTTC. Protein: CASSIQWGVSYEQYF.

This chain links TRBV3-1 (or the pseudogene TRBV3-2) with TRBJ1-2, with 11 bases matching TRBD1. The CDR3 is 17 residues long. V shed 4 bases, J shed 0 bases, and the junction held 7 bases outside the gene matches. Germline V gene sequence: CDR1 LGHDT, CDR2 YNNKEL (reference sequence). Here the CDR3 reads CASSPRGQGVANYGYTF. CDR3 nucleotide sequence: TGTGCCAGCAGCCCCCGGGGACAGGGGGTTGCTAACTATGGCTACACCTTC.

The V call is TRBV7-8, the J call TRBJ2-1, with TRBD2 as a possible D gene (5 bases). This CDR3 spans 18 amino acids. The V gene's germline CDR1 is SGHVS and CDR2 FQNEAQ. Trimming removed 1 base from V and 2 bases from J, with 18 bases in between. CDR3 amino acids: CASSLGVKSNGAYNEQFF. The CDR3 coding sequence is TGTGCCAGCAGCTTAGGGGTTAAGTCTAACGGGGCCTACAATGAGCAGTTCTTC.

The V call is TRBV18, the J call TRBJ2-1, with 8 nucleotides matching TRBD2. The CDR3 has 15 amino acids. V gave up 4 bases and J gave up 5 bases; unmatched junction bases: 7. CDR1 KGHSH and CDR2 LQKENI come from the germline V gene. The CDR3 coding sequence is TGTGCCAGCTCACGAAGCGGGGGAGTGGACAATGAGCAGTTCTTC. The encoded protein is CASSRSGGVDNEQFF.

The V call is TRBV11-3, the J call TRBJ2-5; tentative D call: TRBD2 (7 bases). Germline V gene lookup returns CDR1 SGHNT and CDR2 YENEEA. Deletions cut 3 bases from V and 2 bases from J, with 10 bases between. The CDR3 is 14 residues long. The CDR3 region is CASSLAGAQETQYF. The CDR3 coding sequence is TGTGCCAGCAGCTTGGCGGGGGCGCAAGAGACCCAGTACTTC.

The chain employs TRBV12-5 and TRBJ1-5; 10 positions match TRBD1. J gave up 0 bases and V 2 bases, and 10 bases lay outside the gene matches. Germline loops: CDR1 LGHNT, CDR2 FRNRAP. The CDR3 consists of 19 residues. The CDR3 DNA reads TGTGCTAGTGGTTTGATTCTTGGGACAGGGGCCCATAGCAATCAGCCCCAGCATTTT. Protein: CASGLILGTGAHSNQPQHF.

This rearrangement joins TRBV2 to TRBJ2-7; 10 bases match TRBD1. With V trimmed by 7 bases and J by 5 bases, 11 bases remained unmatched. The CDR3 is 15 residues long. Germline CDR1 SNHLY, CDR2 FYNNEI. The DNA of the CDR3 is TGTGCCAGCATTCCGATGGACAGGGGGGTTGACGAGCAGTACTTC. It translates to CASIPMDRGVDEQYF. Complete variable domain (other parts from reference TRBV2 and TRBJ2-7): EPEVTQTPSHQVTQMGQEVILRCVPISNHLYFYWYRQILGQKVEFLVSFYNNEISEKSEIFDDQFSVERPDGSNFTLKIRSTKLEDSAMYFCASIPMDRGVDEQYFGPGTRLTVT.